The 14 T cell receptor beta chains below were found in one sample sequenced in a study of blood T cells in healthy people across ages. Alongside a J-beta primer mix, a sample-barcoded 5' primer served in a second PCR lasting about 6 to 11 cycles. TCRdb re-analysed the 5' RACE reads in MiXCR, keeping a single row per CDR3 protein. The data contain around 710,000 distinct CDR3 sequences, 40% to 45% of them singletons. Sequencing input: blood. These receptors were taken from an older woman in good health.

The V call is TRBV9, the J call TRBJ2-5; 8 positions match TRBD2. V shed 3 bases and J 11 bases; nucleotides not matched to a gene: 18. CDR3 size: 16 residues. Per the germline V gene, CDR1 is SGDLS and CDR2 is YYNGEE. CDR3 region: CASSDPEAGDYNEQYF. DNA for the CDR3: TGTGCCAGCAGCGATCCTGAAGCGGGGGATTACAATGAGCAGTACTTC.

The table lists this clonotype with many counts. The V and J genes are TRBV4-3 and TRBJ2-7; D unresolved. V lost 0 bases and J lost 1, with 4 bases in between. Germline CDR1 is LGHNA and CDR2 is YSLEER. The CDR3 covers 13 residues. The CDR3 nucleotides are TGCGCCAGCAGCCAAGACACTTCCTACGAGCAGTACTTC. Amino acid sequence: CASSQDTSYEQYF.

CDR3 in DNA: TGTGCCAGCAGCAAAGAAGGGGACCGCTTTGATAATTCACCCCTCCACTTT. As protein: CASSKEGDRFDNSPLHF. This chain joins TRBV21-1 and TRBJ1-6; TRBD1 is taken as the D call from the table, unchecked against the DNA. TRBV21-1 constitutes a pseudogene. The CDR3 covers 17 residues.

J is TRBJ2-1 and V is TRBV7-8; D is possibly TRBD2 (5 bases). The V gene lost 5 bases and the J gene lost 6 bases, with 14 bases spanning the gap. The germline V gene encodes CDR1 SGHVS and CDR2 FQNEAQ. This CDR3 region has 14 residues. CDR3 protein: CASSVVRGFNEQFF. DNA for the CDR3: TGTGCCAGCAGCGTAGTGAGAGGGTTCAATGAGCAGTTCTTC.

Comment on this clonotype: A read error may account for a junction end that differs from germline. The chain combines TRBV6-6 with TRBJ2-7, with 7 nucleotides matching TRBD2. Germline V gene lookup returns CDR1 MNHNY and CDR2 SVGAGI (reference sequence). The CDR3 loop spans 15 amino acids. CDR3 DNA: TGTGCCAGCATAGGAAACGGGAGGAAAGCCTACGAGCGGTACTTC. Translating it yields CASIGNGRKAYERYF.

The chain combines TRBV5-1 with TRBJ2-5; D gene unclear. V lost 8 bases to trimming and J lost 1 base, with 12 bases between them. Germline CDR1 reads SGHRS; CDR2 reads YFSETQ. The CDR3 runs 13 residues. The chain's CDR3 is CASANSAQETQYF. In nucleotides, the CDR3 is TGCGCCAGTGCAAACAGCGCCCAAGAGACCCAGTACTTC. Based on the CDR3 plus reference TRBV5-1 and TRBJ2-5, the full variable domain is KAGVTQTPRYLIKTRGQQVTLSCSPISGHRSVSWYQQTPGQGLQFLFEYFSETQRNKGNFPGRFSGRQFSNSRSEMNVSTLELGDSALYLCASANSAQETQYFGPGTRLLVL.

This sequence joins TRBV18 and TRBJ1-5; TRBD1 is a possible D gene (5 bases). V shed 3 bases and J shed 3 bases, with 9 bases lying between them. The CDR3 contains 14 residues. Germline CDR1 reads KGHSH; CDR2 reads LQKENI. The CDR3 sequence: CASSPGRDNQPQHF. The CDR3 region has the DNA TGTGCCAGCTCACCGGGACGGGACAATCAGCCCCAGCATTTT.

This sequence joins TRBV7-8 and TRBJ2-4; 9 bases are a match to TRBD1. The DNA end favors TRBJ2-7, so the J call may be wrong. This CDR3 has 14 amino acids. Germline V gene lookup returns CDR1 SGHVS and CDR2 FQNEAQ. DNA for the CDR3: TGTGCCAGCAGCGTACAGGGGGCTGGCTACGAGCAGTACTTC. Protein sequence: CASSVQGAGYEQYF.

The V gene is TRBV4-2, the J gene TRBJ1-2; TRBD1 might be the D (5 bases). V was trimmed by 0 bases and J by 7 bases, leaving 15 bases between them. The CDR3 runs 15 residues. CDR1 and CDR2 (germline): LGHNA, YNFKEQ. CDR3 sequence: CASSQDLRPGGGYTF. In DNA, the CDR3 is TGTGCCAGCAGCCAAGATCTTCGGCCGGGGGGTGGCTACACCTTC.

The CDR3 DNA reads as TGTGCCAGCAGCCACCCTCCCATAACCGGGCCCTGGGAAATCCAACACAATGAGCAGTTCTTC. This sequence encodes CASSHPPITGPWEIQHNEQFF. V is TRBV4-2 and J is TRBJ2-1; D uncertain. Per germline, CDR1 LGHNA and CDR2 YNFKEQ. This CDR3 spans 21 amino acids. Trimming left V 3 bases short and J 5 bases short, with 32 bases between.

The chain is built from TRBV7-2 and TRBJ1-5; D unclear. The CDR3 is 18 amino acids. The germline V and J ends were trimmed by 4 bases and 0 bases, with 19 bases remaining between them. Per germline, CDR1 SGHTA and CDR2 FQGNSA. CDR3 amino acids: CTSSSAVTAIDSNQPQHF. In DNA form, the CDR3 reads TGTACCAGCAGCTCCGCGGTGACTGCAATTGATAGCAATCAGCCCCAGCATTTT.

There are many counts of this clonotype. This chain links TRBV24-1 with TRBJ2-1, with TRBD2 matching over 12 bases. This CDR3 has 16 amino acids. The V segment lost 3 bases and the J segment 4 bases; nucleotides outside the gene matches: 3. Germline lookup yields CDR1 KGHDR and CDR2 SFDVKD. CDR3 sequence: CATSDNGLAGYNEQFF. The CDR3 DNA reads as TGTGCCACCAGTGATAACGGACTAGCGGGATACAATGAGCAGTTCTTC.

The chain recombines TRBV12-3 or TRBV12-4 with TRBJ2-7; D is unresolved. CDR3 size: 12 residues. V lost 5 bases and J 7 bases, leaving 12 bases between the germline ends. The chain's CDR3 is CASSASLGEQYF. In DNA form, the CDR3 reads TGTGCCAGCAGTGCCTCCCTTGGGGAGCAGTACTTC.

This clonotype has only a few counts. The V gene is TRBV7-9, the J gene TRBJ2-7; D not resolved. Germline V gene lookup returns CDR1 SEHNR and CDR2 FQNEAQ (reference sequence). The ends were cut back, 5 bases at V and 5 bases at J, with 16 bases in the middle. CDR3 size: 14 residues. The CDR3 nucleotides read TGTGCCAGCAGCCTGGGATTAAGACGGGACGAGCAGTACTTC. Its translation: CASSLGLRRDEQYF.